The 12 T cell receptor beta chains below come from one sample, sequenced in a study of cytomegalovirus exposure and HLA in healthy donors. PCR used 60 Vbeta primers and 13 Jbeta primers. Some clones are missing from TCRdb's copy, which holds only in-frame ones; the method was immunoSEQ multiplex PCR. The data hold fewer than 150,000 clones, with about 68% observed a single time. Sequencing was done on a sample of PBMCs. All receptors derive from a human donor in good health.

The V gene is TRBV2, the J gene TRBJ1-1; unclear D gene. Germline assignment: CDR1 SNHLY and CDR2 FYNNEI. The length of the CDR3 is 13 residues. The V and J ends lost 6 bases and 5 bases respectively, with 13 bases between them. Written as DNA, the CDR3 is TGTGCCAGCAGCGGCACGGGATGGACTGAAGCTTTCTTT. It translates to CASSGTGWTEAFF. Filled out from reference TRBV2 and TRBJ1-1, the complete variable domain reads EPEVTQTPSHQVTQMGQEVILRCVPISNHLYFYWYRQILGQKVEFLVSFYNNEISEKSEIFDDQFSVERPDGSNFTLKIRSTKLEDSAMYFCASSGTGWTEAFFGQGTRLTVV.

This chain connects TRBV9 to TRBJ2-3, with a weak D call TRBD1 (6 bases). The CDR3 contains 15 residues. V lost 1 base and J 6 bases, leaving 15 bases between the germline ends. Germline loops: CDR1 SGDLS, CDR2 YYNGEE. The CDR3, as DNA: TGTGCCAGCAGCGTAACAGGGTTCATAGTCGATACGCAGTATTTT. Protein product: CASSVTGFIVDTQYF.

The chain employs TRBV5-4 and TRBJ1-1; D not certain. There are 12 residues in the CDR3. V was trimmed by 4 bases and J by 0 bases, leaving 4 bases between them. From germline, CDR1 is SGHNT and CDR2 YYREEE (reference sequence). The CDR3 region has the DNA TGTGCCAGCAGCGACATGAACACTGAAGCTTTCTTT. It yields the protein CASSDMNTEAFF. The variable domain in full, completed from reference TRBV5-4 and TRBJ1-1, reads ETGVTQSPTHLIKTRGQQVTLRCSSQSGHNTVSWYQQALGQGPQFIFQYYREEENGRGNFPPRFSGLQFPNYSSELNVNALELDDSALYLCASSDMNTEAFFGQGTRLTVV.

This clone was picked up one time. The chain links TRBV10-1 to TRBJ2-2, with 9 bases matching TRBD2. CDR1 and CDR2 (germline): WNHNN, SYGVQD (reference sequence). V shed 2 bases and J 6 bases; nucleotides not matched to a gene: 7. The CDR3 sequence is 16 residues long. As DNA, the CDR3 is TGCGCCAGCAGTGAGACGGCGGGAGGGATCGCCGGGGAGCTGTTTTTT. It codes for CASSETAGGIAGELFF.

A note on this clone: A read error may produce the germline difference seen at one junction end. The sample carries other DNA sequences with the same CDR3. This rearrangement joins TRBV6-1 to TRBJ2-2; perhaps TRBD2 as D (5 bases). This CDR3 comprises 13 residues. The germline V gene encodes CDR1 MNHNS and CDR2 SASEGT. For the CDR3, the DNA is TGTGCCAGCAGTGCTGAAGCTACCGGGGAGCTATTTTTT. Translated, it gives CASSAEATGELFF.

The CDR3 here is CASSEWPGYEQYF. DNA for the CDR3: TGTGCCAGCAGTGAATGGCCAGGCTACGAGCAGTACTTC. V usage is TRBV25-1 and J usage is TRBJ2-7; D not certain. With 1 base removed from V and 3 bases from J, the gap between germline ends came to 7 bases. Per germline, CDR1 MGHDK and CDR2 SYGVNS. The CDR3 contains 13 residues.

The V and J genes are TRBV5-1 and TRBJ2-3, with 11 bases fitting TRBD2. Germline CDR1 reads SGHRS; CDR2 reads YFSETQ. The CDR3 length is 16 residues. Trimming took 3 bases from V and 4 from J; bases not matched to a gene: 7. CDR3 nucleotides: TGCGCCAGCAGCTACTTAGCGGGAGGGGTTGCAGATACGCAGTATTTT. It yields the protein CASSYLAGGVADTQYF.

The chain employs TRBV10-3 and TRBJ1-4; tentatively, D is TRBD1 (6 bases). The CDR3 length is 15 residues. V lost 0 bases and J 9 bases, leaving 14 bases between the germline ends. Per the germline V gene, CDR1 is ENHRY and CDR2 is SYGVKD. The CDR3 protein is CAISESNRENKKLFF. The CDR3 DNA reads TGTGCCATCAGTGAGTCGAACAGGGAAAATAAAAAACTGTTTTTT.

The CDR3 reads CASSLGLLADTQYF. CDR3 sequence (DNA): TGTGCCAGCAGCTTAGGATTGTTAGCAGATACGCAGTATTTT. The chain carries TRBV7-2 and TRBJ2-3; D is uncertain. This CDR3 is 14 amino acids long. V gave up 1 base and J gave up 4 bases, with 9 bases separating them. The germline V gene has CDR1 SGHTA and CDR2 FQGNSA.

The chain is built from TRBV18 and TRBJ2-3; D is unresolved. The ends were cut back, 8 bases at V and 3 bases at J, with 15 bases in the middle. The length of the CDR3 is 14 residues. Germline-derived CDR1 and CDR2 are KGHSH and LQKENI. CDR3 nucleotides: TGTGCCAGCCTAGGAGTGGTTTGGACAGATACGCAGTATTTT. Protein: CASLGVVWTDTQYF.

The chain recombines TRBV7-9 with TRBJ2-5; no definite D call. CDR1 is SEHNR and CDR2 is FQNEAQ in the germline V gene (reference sequence). CDR3 length: 16 amino acids. Trimming stripped 6 bases from V and 5 bases from J, with 22 bases between. CDR3 nucleotide sequence: TGTGCCAGCAGGGCCCAGAGGCTAGTCGGTACGGAGACCCAGTACTTC. Protein sequence: CASRAQRLVGTETQYF. The whole variable domain, remainder taken from reference TRBV7-9 and TRBJ2-5, is DTGVSQNPRHKITKRGQNVTFRCDPISEHNRLYWYRQTLGQGPEFLTYFQNEAQLEKSRLLSDRFSAERPKGSFSTLEIQRTEQGDSAMYLCASRAQRLVGTETQYFGPGTRLLVL.

The chain is built from TRBV28 and TRBJ2-1, with D unresolved. CDR3 length: 13 amino acids. Germline V gives CDR1 MDHEN, CDR2 SYDVKM. Trimming removed 3 bases from V and 4 bases from J, with 7 bases in between. The CDR3 DNA follows: TGTGCCAGCAGTTTGACTCATTACAATGAGCAGTTCTTC. Its protein product is CASSLTHYNEQFF.